This T cell receptor beta chain is from a study of shared clonotypes between healthy human individuals. Study-level information: The plates for each donor numbered three CD4 naive, three CD4 memory, two CD8 naive and one CD8 memory. Study-wide results and limits: In a handful of donors, roughly 5.2% of naive CD4 clonotypes appeared in common.

TCRdb's copy holds only in-frame clones and misses some; the assay was immunoSEQ multiplex PCR. Of 600,000 or so clones in the sample, 98% are singletons; the top ten hold 0.3%. V lost 6 bases to trimming and J lost 3 bases; unmatched junction nucleotides: 13. Germline V gene sequence: CDR1 LGHNT, CDR2 FRNRAP. CDR3 size: 16 residues. CD45RO-negative cells were positively selected for CCR7, leaving out terminally differentiated effector memory CD45RA+ cells. To note about this clone: Its cognate antigen is unknown.

Sequenced input: naive CD8+ T cells sorted from blood. J is TRBJ2-5 and V is TRBV12-5, with 7 bases that match TRBD1. The receptor was isolated from a man aged 25-45 years in good health. Here the CDR3 DNA reads TGTGCTAGTGGCGTCCCGACCCGGGACAGCAAAGAGACCCAGTACTTC. It specifies CASGVPTRDSKETQYF.